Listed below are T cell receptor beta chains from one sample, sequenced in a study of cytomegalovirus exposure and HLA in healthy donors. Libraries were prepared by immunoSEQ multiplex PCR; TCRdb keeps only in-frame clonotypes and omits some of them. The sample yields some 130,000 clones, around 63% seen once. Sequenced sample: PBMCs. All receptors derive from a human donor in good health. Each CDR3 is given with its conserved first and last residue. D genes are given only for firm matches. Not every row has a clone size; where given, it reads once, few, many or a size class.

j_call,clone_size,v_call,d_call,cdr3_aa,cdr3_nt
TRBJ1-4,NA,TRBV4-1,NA,CASSHPQGEKLFF,TGCGCCAGCAGCCATCCCCAGGGGGAAAAACTGTTTTTT
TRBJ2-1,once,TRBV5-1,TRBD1,CASSRASGTGNNEQFF,TGCGCCAGCAGCCGTGCAAGTGGGACAGGGAACAATGAGCAGTTCTTC
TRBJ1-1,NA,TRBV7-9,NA,CASSFRQENTEAFF,TGTGCCAGCAGCTTTAGACAGGAGAACACTGAAGCTTTCTTT
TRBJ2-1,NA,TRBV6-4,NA,CASSSGSPYNEQFF,TGTGCCAGCAGTAGCGGGTCACCGTACAATGAGCAGTTCTTC
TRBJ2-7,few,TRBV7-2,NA,CASSLDPDYEQYF,TGTGCCAGCAGCTTAGACCCAGACTACGAGCAGTACTTC
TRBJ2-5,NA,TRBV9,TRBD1,CASSRTGGETQYF,TGTGCCAGCAGTCGGACAGGGGGAGAGACCCAGTACTTC
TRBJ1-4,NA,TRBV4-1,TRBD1,CASSHPGTGTEKLFF,TGCGCCAGCAGCCACCCCGGGACAGGAACTGAAAAACTGTTTTTT
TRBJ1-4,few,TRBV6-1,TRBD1,CASGPGTANNEKLFF,TGTGCCAGCGGCCCCGGGACAGCCAATAATGAAAAACTGTTTTTT
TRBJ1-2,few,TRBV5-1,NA,CASSLAPGSYGYTF,TGCGCCAGCAGCTTGGCCCCAGGGTCTTATGGCTACACCTTC
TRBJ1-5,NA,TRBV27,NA,CASSFWGGSGNQPQHF,TGTGCCAGCAGTTTCTGGGGGGGTAGTGGCAATCAGCCCCAGCATTTT
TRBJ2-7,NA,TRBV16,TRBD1,CASSQGTGVYEQYF,TGTGCCAGCAGCCAAGGGACAGGGGTCTACGAGCAGTACTTC
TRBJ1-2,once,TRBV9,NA,CASSVQDRSNYGYTF,TGTGCCAGCAGCGTACAAGACAGGTCTAACTATGGCTACACCTTC
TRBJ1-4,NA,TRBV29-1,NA,CSAGGDEKLFF,TGCAGCGCCGGAGGGGATGAAAAACTGTTTTTT
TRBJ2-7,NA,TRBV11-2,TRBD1,CASSSRGREYRYEQYF,TGTGCCAGCAGCTCCAGGGGGCGCGAATATCGCTACGAGCAGTACTTC
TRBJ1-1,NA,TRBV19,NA,CASSIVGRGRGTEAFF,TGTGCCAGTAGTATAGTCGGGAGGGGAAGGGGCACTGAAGCTTTCTTT